What follows are 17 T cell receptor beta chains derived from one specimen sequenced in a study of T cell responses to AZD1222 COVID-19 vaccine. Profiled with immunoSEQ multiplex PCR; TCRdb holds only in-frame clones, not every one. There are around 100,000 clones in the sample; around 87% occur only once, and around 15% lies in the top ten. The material sequenced was peripheral blood, taken on day 0 of AZD1222 vaccination. Receptors originate from an adult in good health.

The rearrangement joins TRBV7-8 to TRBJ1-5; a weak D match, TRBD1 (6 bases). The length of the CDR3 is 14 residues. Trimming removed 5 bases from V and 2 bases from J, with 10 bases in between. Looked up from germline, CDR1 is SGHVS and CDR2 is FQNEAQ. CDR3 DNA sequence: TGTGCCAGCAGCCAGGCAGGGGGCAATCAGCCCCAGCATTTT. Its protein product is CASSQAGGNQPQHF.

The rearrangement joins TRBV12-2 to TRBJ1-3; the DNA was not used to check the table's D call, TRBD1. TRBV12-2 is a documented pseudogene. The CDR3 has 17 amino acids. CDR3 nucleotides: TGTGCAAGTCGCTTAGCTCCCATGGGCGAGACTGGAAACACCATATATTTT. Translation gives CASRLAPMGETGNTIYF.

This clone was found a few times. The chain employs TRBV7-2 and TRBJ1-1, with D perhaps matching TRBD1 (6 bases). The CDR3 contains 15 residues. Trimming left V 5 bases short and J 1 base short, with 14 bases between. In germline, CDR1 is SGHTA, CDR2 FQGNSA. The CDR3 coding sequence is TGTGCCAGCAGCAAGCAGGGGATGACGAACACTGAAGCTTTCTTT. Protein product: CASSKQGMTNTEAFF.

The chain is built from TRBV7-3 and TRBJ2-7, with D possibly TRBD1 on 6 matching bases. Germline CDR1 and CDR2: SGHTA and FQGTGA. The V and J ends lost 3 bases and 5 bases respectively, with 17 bases between them. The CDR3 runs to 15 residues. CDR3: CASSLAGHRADEQYF. In DNA, the CDR3 is TGTGCCAGCAGCTTGGCCGGTCACAGGGCCGACGAGCAGTACTTC.

This clone was seen once. The V call is TRBV5-1, the J call TRBJ1-1; perhaps TRBD1 as D (6 bases). The CDR3 covers 15 residues. CDR1 is SGHRS, CDR2 YFSETQ, per germline. V was trimmed by 4 bases and J by 0 bases, leaving 13 bases between them. The chain's CDR3 is CASSIRTDMNTEAFF. The CDR3 DNA reads as TGCGCCAGCAGCATTCGGACAGACATGAACACTGAAGCTTTCTTT.

The chain links TRBV19 to TRBJ1-5; TRBD1 might be the D (5 bases). This CDR3 is built from 15 residues. The ends were cut back, 8 bases at V and 0 bases at J, with 14 bases in the middle. Germline CDR1 reads LNHDA; CDR2 reads SQIVND (reference sequence). CDR3 sequence reads: CASDLEGFSNQPQHF. Here the CDR3 DNA reads TGTGCCAGTGACCTCGAGGGGTTTAGCAATCAGCCCCAGCATTTT.

V is TRBV4-2 and J is TRBJ2-7; D may be TRBD1 (5 bases). The germline gives CDR1 LGHNA, CDR2 YNFKEQ. This CDR3 is 15 amino acids long. V lost 0 bases, J lost 6 bases, and 15 bases lay in between. CDR3 residues: CASSQDLSRVGEQYF. In DNA, the CDR3 is TGTGCCAGCAGCCAAGATCTTAGCAGGGTCGGCGAGCAGTACTTC.

This rearrangement joins TRBV7-2 to TRBJ1-2; D is unclear. CDR1 is SGHTA and CDR2 is FQGNSA in the germline V gene. The CDR3 runs to 13 residues. Trimming took off 4 bases at V and 0 bases at J, with 6 bases between the two ends. CDR3 coding DNA: TGTGCCAGCAGCTCCCCGGCTAACTATGGCTACACCTTC. This gives the protein CASSSPANYGYTF.

V is TRBV5-6 and J is TRBJ1-2; D is ambiguous. Germline CDR1 and CDR2: SGHDT and YYEEEE. The CDR3 consists of 14 residues. The ends were cut back, 5 bases at V and 8 bases at J, with 19 bases in the middle. CDR3 sequence: CASRSPLQSLGYTF. The CDR3 DNA reads TGTGCCAGCAGATCGCCACTACAGTCTCTCGGCTACACCTTC.

In this sample, this clone turned up once. The rearrangement links TRBV7-9 to TRBJ2-5; 8 bases agree with TRBD1. The CDR3 contains 15 residues. Germline CDR1 is SEHNR and CDR2 is FQNEAQ (reference sequence). Trimming took 4 bases from V and 2 from J; bases not matched to a gene: 6. Here the CDR3 DNA reads TGTGCCAGCAGCTCTCGGACAGGGCTGCAAGAGACCCAGTACTTC. It yields the protein CASSSRTGLQETQYF.

This clone was counted a single time. The same CDR3 also results from other DNA sequences found in this sample. The rearrangement links TRBV3-1 (or the pseudogene TRBV3-2) to TRBJ2-7, with D hard to call. The germline CDR1 and CDR2 sequences are LGHDT and YNNKEL (reference sequence). The ends were cut back, 1 base at V and 5 bases at J, with 3 bases in the middle. CDR3 length: 11 residues. The CDR3: CASSQVDEQYF. The CDR3 DNA reads as TGTGCCAGCAGCCAAGTCGACGAGCAGTACTTC.

The gene calls are TRBV7-9 and TRBJ2-5, with TRBD2 as a possible D gene (6 bases). This CDR3 contains 15 residues. Germline V gene sequence: CDR1 SEHNR, CDR2 FQNEAQ (reference sequence). The V end lost 5 bases, the J end lost 0 bases, and 13 bases lay between the germline ends. CDR3 in amino acids: CASSRGTQYQETQYF. The CDR3 DNA is TGTGCCAGCAGCCGTGGGACTCAGTACCAAGAGACCCAGTACTTC.

The chain uses TRBV6-2 or TRBV6-3 and TRBJ2-1; D is perhaps TRBD1 or TRBD2 (6 bases each). Germline V gives CDR1 MNHEY, CDR2 SVGEGT. The CDR3 has 17 amino acids. The V end lost 4 bases, the J end lost 6 bases, and 22 bases lay between the germline ends. This CDR3 reads CASSSGTGVKGGNEQFF. The CDR3 DNA is TGTGCCAGCAGTTCCGGGACGGGAGTTAAAGGGGGCAATGAGCAGTTCTTC.

The count of this clone is one. The chain links TRBV11-2 to TRBJ1-6; 7 bases align to TRBD1. The V and J ends lost 5 bases and 7 bases, in that order; junction bases with no gene match: 8. The CDR3 is made up of 15 amino acids. The germline gives CDR1 SGHAT, CDR2 FQNNGV. CDR3 protein: CASSRTGTENSPLHF. Here the CDR3 DNA reads TGTGCCAGCAGCCGCACCGGGACAGAAAATTCACCCCTCCACTTT.

This sequence joins TRBV7-9 and TRBJ2-7; the match to TRBD2 covers 7 bases. Trimming cost V 4 bases and J 2 bases; bases outside gene matches: 2. CDR1 and CDR2 (germline): SEHNR, FQNEAQ (reference sequence). This CDR3 region has 13 residues. DNA of the CDR3: TGTGCCAGCAGCTCCGGGACTACCTACGAGCAGTACTTC. Its translation: CASSSGTTYEQYF.

This clone was counted a few times. The chain couples TRBV4-3 to TRBJ2-7; D is uncertain. The CDR3 consists of 14 residues. Trimming removed 2 bases from V and 0 bases from J, with 8 bases in between. Germline assignment: CDR1 LGHNA and CDR2 YSLEER. DNA of the CDR3: TGCGCCAGCAGCCAAAGAGTCTCCTCCTACGAGCAGTACTTC. Encoded protein: CASSQRVSSYEQYF.

The genes are TRBV6-2 or TRBV6-3 and TRBJ2-1; 7 bases agree with TRBD2. CDR1 is MNHEY and CDR2 is SVGEGT in the germline V gene. The CDR3 is 18 amino acids. Unmatched junction bases numbered 10, after V lost 2 bases and J lost 0 bases. CDR3 bases: TGTGCCAGCAGTTACCAATCCCGCCGCGGGAGCTCCTACAATGAGCAGTTCTTC. Protein sequence: CASSYQSRRGSSYNEQFF.